This TCR beta chain was found in a study of T cell responses to AZD1222 COVID-19 vaccine. About the research overall: Second doses that came at about 4 or about 12 weeks were put together. The study, taken as a whole, reports: Spike-specific TCR breadth and depth were elevated following two AZD1222 doses. Unmutated regions of variants are reportedly targeted by nearly half of spike-specific TCRs. Donors were largely white British and mainly female; clonal diversity was possibly underestimated.

Looked up from germline, CDR1 is MNHEY and CDR2 is SVGEGT. V was clipped by 2 bases and J by 5 bases, with 13 bases between them. This CDR3 region has 15 residues. Method: immunoSEQ multiplex PCR; TCRdb's copy keeps in-frame clones and lacks some. Of approximately 140,000 clones in the sample, 80% to 90% were seen once. To note about this clone: Antigen: not known.

Sequencing used peripheral blood, obtained on day 0 of AZD1222 vaccination. This clonotype originated in an adult in good health. This chain joins TRBV6-2 or TRBV6-3 and TRBJ1-5, with a tentative D call TRBD1 (5 bases). The CDR3 DNA reads as TGTGCCAGCAGTTACCCGTTCAGGGCCCATCAGCCCCAGCATTTT. Translated: CASSYPFRAHQPQHF.